The rows below give T cell receptor beta chains drawn from one sample of a study of CXCR3-negative and CXCR3-positive naive CD8 T cells. TCRdb reprocessed the 5' RACE reads and keeps a single row for each CDR3 protein, giving no DNA. The table for this sample gives some 66,000 distinct CDR3 sequences. Material: naive CXCR3- CD8+ T cells from blood. These receptor sequences come from a human donor in good health. Some clones in this sample may be carry-over from other donors' samples. Each CDR3 is given with its conserved first and last residue.

>TRBV6-5|TRBJ2-1
CASSYRPELADYNEQFF
>TRBV14|TRBJ2-7
CASSSISGGPLYEQYF
>TRBV7-3|TRBJ2-1
CASSLTGSGYNEQFF
>TRBV29-1|TRBJ1-1
CSVELVLSTEAFF
>TRBV13|TRBJ2-7
CASSFGAGRRNEQYF
>TRBV7-3|TRBJ2-1
CASSLTGSSAYNEQFF
>TRBV30|TRBJ2-1
CAWSGQLSQYNEQFF
>TRBV2|TRBJ2-3
CASRIWDTQYF
>TRBV7-2|TRBJ2-7
CASSGGLAPEQYF
>TRBV29-1|TRBJ2-7
CSVEDLREGSPEQYF
>TRBV7-9|TRBJ2-1
CASSLGDRDEQFF
>TRBV15|TRBJ2-7
CATSRGSGSYEQYF
>TRBV9|TRBJ1-1
CASSPQGALAEAFF
>TRBV4-3|TRBJ2-1
CASSPSLAGGRNEQFF
>TRBV6-5|TRBJ2-4
CASSPQGRMHIQYF
>TRBV12-3/TRBV12-4|TRBJ2-2
CAGGRWTGELFF
>TRBV6-5|TRBJ2-2
CASRRGGFYTGELFF
>TRBV12-3/TRBV12-4|TRBJ2-1
CASSFSNEQFF
>TRBV27|TRBJ1-3
CASSPTVWGNTIYF
>TRBV7-9|TRBJ1-5
CASSLGGGGQPQHF
>TRBV28|TRBJ1-5
CASSPHTPDSANQPQHF
>TRBV9|TRBJ2-2
CASSSRLAGAWAGELFF
>TRBV2|TRBJ2-7
CASSDGRGPLSEQYF
>TRBV4-1|TRBJ1-1
CASMKSRGAEAFF
>TRBV9|TRBJ2-2
CASSTDLTGELFF
>TRBV29-1|TRBJ2-7
CSVERDRDEQYF
>TRBV4-3|TRBJ1-6
CASSQTWAGDSPLHF
>TRBV6-1|TRBJ2-3
CASGVMASGRTDTQYF
>TRBV29-1|TRBJ2-1
CSTYGTGGEGVSSYNEQFF
>TRBV7-9|TRBJ2-7
CASSSGGTISHEQYF
>TRBV29-1|TRBJ2-2
CSVDEGSGELFF
>TRBV29-1|TRBJ2-1
CSVNSGRDNEQFF
>TRBV12-3/TRBV12-4|TRBJ2-4
CASSLSGERGPAKNIQYF
>TRBV28|TRBJ2-7
CASSLEWSEQYF
>TRBV7-9|TRBJ2-5
CASSLLDANGETQYF
>TRBV20-1|TRBJ2-7
CSARDRRRAGYEQYF
>TRBV5-4|TRBJ2-1
CASSLDAAGGMEQFF
>TRBV6-4|TRBJ2-6
CATSASGANVLTF
>TRBV14|TRBJ2-7
CASSQELGLIYEQYF
>TRBV29-1|TRBJ2-5
CSVVLASGMQETQYF
>TRBV28|TRBJ2-5
CAEGTSGGQETQYF